This T cell receptor beta chain was captured in a study of control samples from healthy donors and cancer patients. Assay used: immunoSEQ multiplex PCR; TCRdb lists only in-frame clones, some missing. The sample comprises 400,000 to 450,000 clones, about nine tenths of which are singletons, and over 5.5% rests with the top ten. The source of this sequence is a man aged 40-55 years with head and neck cancer. The sample comprised PBMCs.

CDR3: CASSPGQGNEQFF. As DNA, the CDR3 is TGCGCCAGCAGCCCGGGACAGGGCAATGAGCAGTTCTTC. V usage is TRBV5-1 and J usage is TRBJ2-1; 9 nucleotides line up with TRBD1. Trimming cost V 4 bases and J 6 bases; bases outside gene matches: 2. The CDR3 sequence is 13 residues long. Germline-derived CDR1 and CDR2 are SGHRS and YFSETQ.